The entry below gives a single T cell receptor (beta chain) sequence along with its context. This clone was counted between two and nine times. It lacks a known antigen. Per-nucleotide qualities are absent, and no much larger clonotype sits a single base away. The immunoSEQ Assay was used to sequence TCR beta CDR3 regions from DNA. As for the authors' bioinformatics: To compute T cell density, TCR beta template counts were normalized to usable DNA, which was estimated by amplifying housekeeping genes. The preseqR package was used to estimate richness by extrapolating to 400,000 templates for PBMC samples and to 120,000 templates for tissue samples. Clonality was defined as one minus Pielou's evenness. Tissue-enriched TCRs were identified through differential abundance testing performed on productive amino-acid clonotypes, with a minimum total count of 5 and an alpha of 0.1. The Jaccard Index and the Morisita Overlap Index were used to measure how much the repertoires overlapped between compartments. GLIPH grouped TCR beta CDR3s together with public tetramer-defined viral CDR3s, and a viral motif had to include at least three viral sequences and also show V-gene enrichment. TCRdb mirrors the immuneACCESS table, restricted to in-frame sequences. Some clones are absent from its copies; in checked studies, under half trace to an unresolved V gene, and the reason for the others is unknown. The V and J calls and clone size are taken from that table; D and trimming were inferred from the DNA. In this sample the table shows around 83,000 clones, around 82% of which occur a single time. The ten biggest clones cover less than 20% of the sample.

At diagnosis, tumor, uninvolved tumor-adjacent lung and peripheral blood were collected and then preserved as a mix of FFPE and fresh-frozen material. For TCR repertoire profiling, the blood samples were analyzed as peripheral blood mononuclear cells. The sample belongs to a study of T cells in localized non-small cell lung cancer (dated by TCRdb to about 2020). About the investigation overall: T cell repertoires of fewer than 250 early-stage NSCLC patients were analyzed, with tumors being compared against uninvolved tumor-adjacent lungs. The cohort comprised roughly 240 treatment-naïve NSCLC patients with resected, localized lung tumors. NSCLC patients had a mean age of roughly 66 years, and more than 120 were male and 107 female.

Findings and caveats that apply to the study as a whole: Multi-region tumor sequencing was not performed, so intratumor heterogeneity could not be excluded. A median of 57 of the top 100 tumor clones turned up in the paired uninvolved adjacent lung, and roughly 28 of those clones also ranked among the top 100 of that same adjacent lung. The highest T cell clonality was observed in uninvolved tumor-adjacent lung, where clonality exceeded that of tumor, suggesting that antigenic responses were more focused in uninvolved tumor-adjacent lung. Longer overall survival was associated with higher T cell density in blood, whereas shorter survival was associated with higher clonality in adjacent lung. Because the study design was exploratory, TCR variables were selected using unadjusted p-values without false-discovery rate correction.

The V end loses 5 bases and the J end loses 7 bases, and a stretch of 17 bases separates them. Counted from cysteine to phenylalanine, this CDR3 has 14 amino acids. The retained sequence is limited to the CDR3, 42 bases, with the frame set at the first base. Per the germline V gene, MNHEY is the CDR1 and SVGAGI is the CDR2. The input for sequencing was PBMCs, taken before any cancer treatment. The source is a man aged 35 to 70 with stage II squamous cell lung carcinoma. The V gene is TRBV6-5 and the J gene is TRBJ1-2, and TRBD1 may be the D gene, going by 6 matching bases. Here the CDR3 is given as CASSPPLQGSGYTF. The nucleotide sequence is given as TGTGCCAGCAGTCCTCCTCTACAGGGTAGTGGCTACACCTTC.